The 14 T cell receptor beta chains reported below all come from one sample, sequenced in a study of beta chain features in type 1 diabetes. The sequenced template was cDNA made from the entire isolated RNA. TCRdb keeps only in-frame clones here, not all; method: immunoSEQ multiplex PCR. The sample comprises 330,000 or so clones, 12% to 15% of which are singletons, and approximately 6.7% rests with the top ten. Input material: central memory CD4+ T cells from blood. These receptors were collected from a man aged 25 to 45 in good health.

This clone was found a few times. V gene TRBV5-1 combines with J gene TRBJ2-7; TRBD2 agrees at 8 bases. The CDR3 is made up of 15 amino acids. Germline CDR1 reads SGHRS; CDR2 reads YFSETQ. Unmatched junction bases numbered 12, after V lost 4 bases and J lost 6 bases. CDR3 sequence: CASSAGTRVSSEQYV. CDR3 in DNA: TGCGCCAGCAGCGCCGGGACTAGGGTATCAAGCGAGCAGTACGTC.

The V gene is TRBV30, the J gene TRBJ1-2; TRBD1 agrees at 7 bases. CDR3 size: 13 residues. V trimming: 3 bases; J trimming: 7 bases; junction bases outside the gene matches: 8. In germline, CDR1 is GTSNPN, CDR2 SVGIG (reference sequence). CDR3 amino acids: CAWSLGQVGGYTF. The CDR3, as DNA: TGTGCCTGGAGCCTCGGACAGGTGGGTGGCTACACCTTC. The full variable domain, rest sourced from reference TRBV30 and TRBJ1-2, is SQTIHQWPATLVQPVGSPLSLECTVEGTSNPNLYWYRQAAGRGLQLLFYSVGIGQISSEVPQNLSASRPQDRQFILSSKKLLLSDSGFYLCAWSLGQVGGYTFGSGTRLTVV.

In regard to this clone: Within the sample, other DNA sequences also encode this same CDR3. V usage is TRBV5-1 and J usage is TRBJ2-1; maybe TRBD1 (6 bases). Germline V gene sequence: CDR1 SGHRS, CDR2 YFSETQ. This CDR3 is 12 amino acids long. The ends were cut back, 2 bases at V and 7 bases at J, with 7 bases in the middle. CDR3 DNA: TGCGCCAGCAGCTTCCAGGGGAATGAGCAGTTCTTC. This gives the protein CASSFQGNEQFF.

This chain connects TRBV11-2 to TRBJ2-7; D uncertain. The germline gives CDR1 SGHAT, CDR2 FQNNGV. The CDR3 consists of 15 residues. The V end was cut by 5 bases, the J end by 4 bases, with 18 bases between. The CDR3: CASSLVPVSGYEQYF. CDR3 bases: TGTGCCAGCAGCCTAGTTCCAGTGTCGGGTTACGAGCAGTACTTC.

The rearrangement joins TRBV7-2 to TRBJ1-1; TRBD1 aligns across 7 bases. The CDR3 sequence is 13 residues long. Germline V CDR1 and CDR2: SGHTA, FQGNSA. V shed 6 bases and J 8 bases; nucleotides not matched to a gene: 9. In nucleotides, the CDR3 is TGTGCCAGCAGGCAGGGGGTCTCCCGGGAAGCTTTCTTT. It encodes CASRQGVSREAFF.

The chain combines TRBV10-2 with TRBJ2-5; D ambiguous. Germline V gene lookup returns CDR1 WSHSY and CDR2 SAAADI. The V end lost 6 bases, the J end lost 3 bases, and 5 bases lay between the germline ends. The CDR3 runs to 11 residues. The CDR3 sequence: CASSVEETQYF. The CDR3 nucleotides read TGCGCCAGCAGCGTTGAAGAGACCCAGTACTTC.

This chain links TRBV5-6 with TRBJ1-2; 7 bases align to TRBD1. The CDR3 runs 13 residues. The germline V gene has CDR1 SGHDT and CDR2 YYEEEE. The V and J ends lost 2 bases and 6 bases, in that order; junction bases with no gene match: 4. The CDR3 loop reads CASSFGTENGYTF. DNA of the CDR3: TGTGCCAGCAGCTTCGGGACAGAGAATGGCTACACCTTC.

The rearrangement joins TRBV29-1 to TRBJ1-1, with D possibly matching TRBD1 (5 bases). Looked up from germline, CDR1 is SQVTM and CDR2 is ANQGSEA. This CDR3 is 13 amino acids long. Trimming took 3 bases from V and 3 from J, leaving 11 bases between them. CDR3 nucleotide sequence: TGCAGCGTTGATCGAGGGGCAGACACTGAAGCTTTCTTT. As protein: CSVDRGADTEAFF.

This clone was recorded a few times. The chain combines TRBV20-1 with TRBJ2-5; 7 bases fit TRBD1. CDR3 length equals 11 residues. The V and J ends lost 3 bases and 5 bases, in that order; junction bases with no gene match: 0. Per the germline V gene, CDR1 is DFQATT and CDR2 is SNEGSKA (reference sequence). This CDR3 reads CSARDRETQYF. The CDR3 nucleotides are TGCAGTGCTAGGGACAGGGAGACCCAGTACTTC.

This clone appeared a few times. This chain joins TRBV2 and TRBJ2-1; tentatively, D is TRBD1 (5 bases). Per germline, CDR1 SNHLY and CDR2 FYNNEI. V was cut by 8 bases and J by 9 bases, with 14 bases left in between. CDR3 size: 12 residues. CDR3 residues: CASGKDTGEQFF. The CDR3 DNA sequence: TGTGCCAGCGGGAAGGACACGGGTGAGCAGTTCTTC.

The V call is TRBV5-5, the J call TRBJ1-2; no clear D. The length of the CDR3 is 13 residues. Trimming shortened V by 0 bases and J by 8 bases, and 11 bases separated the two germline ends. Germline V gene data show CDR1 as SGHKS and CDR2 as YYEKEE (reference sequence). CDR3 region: CASSLGLKGGYTF. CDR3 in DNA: TGTGCCAGCAGCTTGGGACTTAAAGGGGGCTACACCTTC.

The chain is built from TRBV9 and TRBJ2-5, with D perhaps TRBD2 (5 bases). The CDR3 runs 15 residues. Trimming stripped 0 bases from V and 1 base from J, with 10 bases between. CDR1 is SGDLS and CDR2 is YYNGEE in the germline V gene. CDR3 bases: TGTGCCAGCAGCGTAGAGGCGGGCCTCCAAGAGACCCAGTACTTC. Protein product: CASSVEAGLQETQYF.

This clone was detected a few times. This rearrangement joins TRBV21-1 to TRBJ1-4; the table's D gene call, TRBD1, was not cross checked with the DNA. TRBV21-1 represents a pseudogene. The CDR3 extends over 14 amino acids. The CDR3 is CASSWDREAEKLFF. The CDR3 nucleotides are TGTGCCAGCAGTTGGGACAGAGAGGCAGAAAAACTGTTTTTT.

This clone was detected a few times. In DNA, the CDR3 is TGTGCCAGCTCCCTACAGGGGTACGAGCAGTACGTC. The encoded protein is CASSLQGYEQYV. The V gene is TRBV18, the J gene TRBJ2-7; 7 positions agree with TRBD1. With 6 bases clipped from V and 4 bases from J, the junction kept 3 bases outside the gene matches. The CDR3 loop spans 12 amino acids. Germline-derived CDR1 and CDR2 are KGHSH and LQKENI.